These 26 T cell receptor beta chains were all obtained from the same sample, sequenced in a study of post-analysis software for immune sequencing data. Findings and limits, study-wide: Comparison of patients with controls showed about 5 TRBV segments more frequent in patients, TRBV5-6, TRBV5-1 and TRBV20-1 among them.

Every TCR beta cDNA library bore unique molecular identifiers. One entry per CDR3 protein results from TCRdb running MiXCR on the PCR reads. The data show approximately 630,000 distinct CDR3 sequences, about 60% seen once. These TCRs are of unknown antigen specificity. The sequenced material came from blood. These receptors were collected from a girl aged 2-10 years with multiple sclerosis.

The V gene is TRBV29-1, the J gene TRBJ2-1; D is ambiguous. In germline, CDR1 is SQVTM, CDR2 ANQGSEA. The germline V and J ends were trimmed by 5 bases and 7 bases, with 9 bases remaining between them. The CDR3 length is 11 residues. This CDR3 reads CSVPLRNEQFF. The CDR3 bases are TGCAGCGTTCCCCTCCGGAATGAGCAGTTCTTC.

A note on this clonotype: The junction and the germline gene differ at one end; a read error may be behind it. The V gene is TRBV11-2, the J gene TRBJ2-3, with a tentative D call TRBD1 (5 bases). CDR3 size: 12 residues. Germline loops: CDR1 SGHAT, CDR2 FQNNGV. CDR3 loop: CASSLTADAQYF. Here the CDR3 DNA reads TGTGCCAGCAGCTTGACAGCAGATGCGCAGTATTTT.

The V and J genes are TRBV12-3 or TRBV12-4 and TRBJ2-3, with 11 bases matching TRBD2. The CDR3 consists of 17 residues. V was pared by 2 bases and J by 5 bases, with 9 bases of the junction left unmatched. The chain's CDR3 is CASSLLSLAGVRDTQYF. The CDR3 bases are TGTGCCAGCAGTTTATTGTCACTAGCGGGAGTTCGAGATACGCAGTATTTT.

Concerning this clonotype: A read error is possible here, since a much larger clone lies one base away. V is TRBV4-2 and J is TRBJ2-1, with TRBD2 matching over 12 bases. The CDR3 sequence is 16 residues long. The germline V gene has CDR1 LGHNA and CDR2 YNFKEQ. CDR3 in DNA: TGTGCCAGCAGCCCTCGGACTAGCGGGATGAACAATGGGCAGTTCTTC. Translated: CASSPRTSGMNNGQFF.

The V gene is TRBV7-9, the J gene TRBJ2-3, with 10 bases fitting TRBD1. The CDR3 sequence is 16 residues long. V lost 7 bases and J lost 3; bases outside the gene matches: 10. Per germline, CDR1 SEHNR and CDR2 FQNEAQ (reference sequence). CDR3 DNA sequence: TGTGCCAGCAAGACGACCCCGGGACAGGGGACAGATACGCAGTATTTT. Amino acids: CASKTTPGQGTDTQYF. The whole variable domain, remainder taken from reference TRBV7-9 and TRBJ2-3, is DTGVSQNPRHKITKRGQNVTFRCDPISEHNRLYWYRQTLGQGPEFLTYFQNEAQLEKSRLLSDRFSAERPKGSFSTLEIQRTEQGDSAMYLCASKTTPGQGTDTQYFGPGTRLTVL.

This clonotype was found a few times. The chain links TRBV7-9 to TRBJ2-1; D is uncertain. Germline V gene data show CDR1 as SEHNR and CDR2 as FQNEAQ (reference sequence). Trimming took off 5 bases at V and 6 bases at J, with 11 bases between the two ends. The CDR3 runs to 13 residues. The CDR3 coding sequence is TGTGCCAGCAGCCAAGACCCCCCCAATGAGCAGTTCTTC. This encodes CASSQDPPNEQFF.

This clonotype showed up just once. The rearrangement joins TRBV5-1 to TRBJ2-7, with D unresolved. Trimming removed 5 bases from V and 3 bases from J, with 18 bases in between. CDR3 size: 15 residues. In germline, CDR1 is SGHRS, CDR2 YFSETQ. The CDR3 sequence: CASSSVVKDFYEQYF. The CDR3 nucleotides read TGCGCCAGCAGTTCCGTAGTAAAAGACTTCTACGAGCAGTACTTC. Full variable domain (outside the CDR3, taken from reference TRBV5-1 and TRBJ2-7): KAGVTQTPRYLIKTRGQQVTLSCSPISGHRSVSWYQQTPGQGLQFLFEYFSETQRNKGNFPGRFSGRQFSNSRSEMNVSTLELGDSALYLCASSSVVKDFYEQYFGPGTRLTVT.

The chain is built from TRBV12-3 or TRBV12-4 and TRBJ2-7; TRBD2 agrees at 7 bases. This CDR3 region has 15 residues. Losses at the gene ends were 6 bases for V and 0 bases for J; bases not matched to a gene: 8. CDR3 DNA sequence: TGTGCCAGCAGCCCTCAAGCGGGACCCTCCTACGAGCAGTACTTC. The encoded protein is CASSPQAGPSYEQYF.

The chain recombines TRBV7-9 with TRBJ1-2; D not certain. From germline, CDR1 is SEHNR and CDR2 FQNEAQ (reference sequence). The CDR3 has 14 residues. Trimming took 5 bases from V and 2 from J, leaving 12 bases between them. The DNA for the CDR3 is TGTGCCAGCAGCCCACCGACGGCGAACTATGGCTACACCTTC. Amino acid sequence: CASSPPTANYGYTF.

The chain joins TRBV5-1 to TRBJ1-5; 11 bases fit TRBD1. J gave up 8 bases and V 3 bases, and 4 bases lay outside the gene matches. Germline CDR1 and CDR2: SGHRS and YFSETQ. This CDR3 is 14 amino acids long. CDR3 residues: CASSWTGGAEPQHF. For the CDR3, the DNA is TGCGCCAGCAGCTGGACAGGGGGCGCTGAGCCCCAGCATTTT.

The rearrangement links TRBV7-8 to TRBJ2-3; TRBD2 matches at 7 bases. Unmatched junction bases numbered 15, after V lost 2 bases and J lost 10 bases. The CDR3 loop spans 16 amino acids. CDR1 and CDR2 (germline): SGHVS, FQNEAQ. CDR3 DNA sequence: TGTGCCAGCAGCTTAAAGCGGGACCCAGCAGGAAGGGCGCAGTATTTT. The encoded protein is CASSLKRDPAGRAQYF.

Turning to this clonotype: One junction end does not reproduce the germline sequence, and a read error may be involved. Here the CDR3 DNA reads TGCAGTGCTAGAGCGAAGGTTAAGGGGGCCTTTCGTTCACTCCTCCACTTT. Protein product: CSARAKVKGAFRSLLHF. V gene TRBV20-1 combines with J gene TRBJ1-6; 7 bases are shared with TRBD1. The germline V gene has CDR1 DFQATT and CDR2 SNEGSKA (reference sequence). This CDR3 has 17 residues.

V usage is TRBV7-9 and J usage is TRBJ2-7; 7 bases agree with TRBD2. From germline, CDR1 is SEHNR and CDR2 FQNEAQ (reference sequence). This CDR3 contains 15 residues. The trim removed 2 bases at V and 7 bases at J, leaving 11 bases unmatched. Here the CDR3 DNA reads TGTGCCAGCAGCTTACGGAGAGGACTAGTGTGGGAGCAGTACTTC. It codes for CASSLRRGLVWEQYF.

The V gene is TRBV7-2, the J gene TRBJ2-1; 7 nucleotides line up with TRBD1. Per germline, CDR1 SGHTA and CDR2 FQGNSA. V gave up 5 bases and J gave up 6 bases; unmatched junction bases: 7. The CDR3 is made up of 14 amino acids. The CDR3 sequence is CASSVTGWGNEQFF. The CDR3 DNA is TGTGCCAGCAGCGTGACAGGGTGGGGCAATGAGCAGTTCTTC.

The chain links TRBV29-1 to TRBJ2-3; TRBD2 is a possible D gene (5 bases). V shed 4 bases and J shed 2 bases, with 16 bases lying between them. The CDR3 consists of 15 residues. From germline, CDR1 is SQVTM and CDR2 ANQGSEA. The CDR3 reads CSVGFSAYSTDTQYF. CDR3 nucleotides: TGCAGCGTTGGGTTTAGCGCCTACTCCACAGATACGCAGTATTTT.

The chain joins TRBV20-1 to TRBJ2-7, with 8 bases lining up with TRBD1. The germline gives CDR1 DFQATT, CDR2 SNEGSKA (reference sequence). With V trimmed by 3 bases and J by 10 bases, 11 bases remained unmatched. There are 13 residues in the CDR3. The chain's CDR3 is CSASPGQEETQYF. CDR3 sequence (DNA): TGCAGTGCTAGCCCGGGACAGGAAGAGACTCAGTACTTC.

In DNA, the CDR3 is TGTGCCAGCAGCGTAGGATCCGGGGGCAATGGCTACACCTTC. Translating gives CASSVGSGGNGYTF. V is TRBV9 and J is TRBJ1-2, with D tentatively TRBD1 (6 bases). V shed 0 bases and J shed 6 bases, with 12 bases lying between them. Per the germline V gene, CDR1 is SGDLS and CDR2 is YYNGEE. This CDR3 spans 14 amino acids. The variable domain in full, with the rest retrieved from reference TRBV9 and TRBJ1-2, is DSGVTQTPKHLITATGQRVTLRCSPRSGDLSVYWYQQSLDQGLQFLIQYYNGEERAKGNILERFSAQQFPDLHSELNLSSLELGDSALYFCASSVGSGGNGYTFGSGTRLTVV.

The chain joins TRBV4-3 to TRBJ1-2; 7 bases are a match to TRBD1. V was pared by 4 bases and J by 6 bases, with 11 bases of the junction left unmatched. Looked up from germline, CDR1 is LGHNA and CDR2 is YSLEER. The CDR3 loop spans 15 amino acids. In DNA form, the CDR3 reads TGCGCCAGCAGCCTTTTCGGACAGGTCGGCAATGGCTACACCTTC. Protein: CASSLFGQVGNGYTF.

This clonotype was counted between two and nine times. The J gene is TRBJ2-7, the V gene TRBV5-1, with TRBD1 matching over 9 bases. Near its end, the DNA agrees better with TRBJ2-5, so the J call may be wrong. The CDR3 contains 13 residues. Per the germline V gene, CDR1 is SGHRS and CDR2 is YFSETQ. The CDR3, as DNA: TGCGCCAGTCGGACAGGGGAGGGAGAGACCCAGTACTTC. Its translation: CASRTGEGETQYF.

This clonotype was seen only once. The V call is TRBV11-2, the J call TRBJ2-4, with 8 positions matching TRBD1. The CDR3 runs to 15 residues. The V segment lost 4 bases and the J segment 13 bases; nucleotides outside the gene matches: 15. Germline V gives CDR1 SGHAT, CDR2 FQNNGV. CDR3: CASSSSGTGGTEQYF. In DNA form, the CDR3 reads TGTGCCAGCAGCTCCTCCGGGACAGGCGGGACGGAGCAGTACTTC.

The rearrangement links TRBV5-1 to TRBJ2-2; 7 bases map to TRBD1. The CDR3 covers 15 residues. The V gene's germline CDR1 is SGHRS and CDR2 YFSETQ. V gave up 4 bases and J gave up 7 bases; unmatched junction bases: 10. CDR3 sequence reads: CASSSGLTGDGELFF. The CDR3 DNA follows: TGCGCCAGCAGCAGCGGATTAACAGGGGACGGGGAGCTGTTTTTT.

This clonotype was observed a few times. This chain connects TRBV4-1 to TRBJ2-1; TRBD2 might be the D (6 bases). CDR3 length equals 16 residues. CDR1 is MGHRA, CDR2 YSYEKL, per germline. Trimming cost V 3 bases and J 5 bases, with 17 bases left between them. The CDR3 DNA is TGCGCCAGCAGCCACGTACTAGCAGCTTCACACAATGAGCAGTTCTTC. Protein sequence: CASSHVLAASHNEQFF.

This clonotype was detected a few times. The chain employs TRBV4-1 and TRBJ2-7; either TRBD1 or TRBD2 may fit D (5 bases each). This CDR3 is built from 13 residues. Germline V gene sequence: CDR1 MGHRA, CDR2 YSYEKL. The ends were cut back, 0 bases at V and 2 bases at J, with 5 bases in the middle. CDR3 bases: TGCGCCAGCAGCCAAGAGGGACCCTACGAGCAGTACTTC. Encoded protein: CASSQEGPYEQYF.

This rearrangement joins TRBV5-1 to TRBJ1-1; D is unclear. V was clipped by 5 bases and J by 0 bases, with 14 bases between them. This CDR3 is built from 15 residues. In germline, CDR1 is SGHRS, CDR2 YFSETQ. CDR3 nucleotide sequence: TGCGCCAGCAGAAAGTTGGTTGAGATGAACACTGAAGCTTTCTTT. Its translation is CASRKLVEMNTEAFF.

The table lists this clonotype with a few counts. This chain joins TRBV29-1 and TRBJ1-4, with 10 bases fitting TRBD1. CDR3 length: 13 residues. Trimming cost V 6 bases and J 11 bases; bases outside gene matches: 9. The germline CDR1 and CDR2 sequences are SQVTM and ANQGSEA. CDR3 residues: CSVAGTGEEKLFF. The CDR3 DNA reads as TGCAGCGTCGCCGGGACAGGGGAAGAGAAACTGTTTTTT.

The gene calls are TRBV14 and TRBJ2-3; TRBD2 matches at 11 bases. Per the germline V gene, CDR1 is SGHDN and CDR2 is FVKESK. V lost 6 bases and J lost 7; bases outside the gene matches: 6. The CDR3 runs 14 residues. The CDR3 protein is CASSLGLAANTQYF. The DNA of the CDR3 is TGTGCCAGCAGTCTGGGACTAGCGGCTAATACGCAGTATTTT.